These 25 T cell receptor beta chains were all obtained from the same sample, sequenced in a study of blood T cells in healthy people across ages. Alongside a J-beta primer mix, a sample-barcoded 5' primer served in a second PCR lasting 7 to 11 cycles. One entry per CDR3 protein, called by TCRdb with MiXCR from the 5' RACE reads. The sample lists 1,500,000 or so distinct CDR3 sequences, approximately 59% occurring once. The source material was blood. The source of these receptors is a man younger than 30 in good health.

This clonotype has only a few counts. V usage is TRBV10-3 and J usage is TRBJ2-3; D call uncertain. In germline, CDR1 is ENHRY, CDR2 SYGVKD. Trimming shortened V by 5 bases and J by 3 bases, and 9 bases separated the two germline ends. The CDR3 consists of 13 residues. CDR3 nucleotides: TGTGCCATCAGTCCTCTCTTAACAGATACGCAGTATTTT. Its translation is CAISPLLTDTQYF.

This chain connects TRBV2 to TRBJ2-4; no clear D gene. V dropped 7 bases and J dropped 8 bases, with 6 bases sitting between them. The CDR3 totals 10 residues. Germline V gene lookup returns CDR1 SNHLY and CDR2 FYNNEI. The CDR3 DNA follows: TGTGCCAGCACACAAGACATTCAGTACTTC. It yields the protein CASTQDIQYF. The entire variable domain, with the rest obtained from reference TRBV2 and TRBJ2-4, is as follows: EPEVTQTPSHQVTQMGQEVILRCVPISNHLYFYWYRQILGQKVEFLVSFYNNEISEKSEIFDDQFSVERPDGSNFTLKIRSTKLEDSAMYFCASTQDIQYFGAGTRLSVL.

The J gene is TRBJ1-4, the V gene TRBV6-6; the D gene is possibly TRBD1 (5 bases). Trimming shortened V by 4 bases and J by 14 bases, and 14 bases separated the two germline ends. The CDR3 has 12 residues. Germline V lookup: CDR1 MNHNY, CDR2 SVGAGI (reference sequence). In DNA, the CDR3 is TGTGCCAGCAGTTCCCTAGGACAAGGCCTGTTTTTT. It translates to CASSSLGQGLFF.

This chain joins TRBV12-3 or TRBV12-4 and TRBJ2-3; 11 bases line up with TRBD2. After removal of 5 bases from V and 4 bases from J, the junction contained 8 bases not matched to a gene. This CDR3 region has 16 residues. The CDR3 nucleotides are TGTGCCAGCAGTGAGACTAGCGGGGCATCCGCAGATACGCAGTATTTT. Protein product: CASSETSGASADTQYF.

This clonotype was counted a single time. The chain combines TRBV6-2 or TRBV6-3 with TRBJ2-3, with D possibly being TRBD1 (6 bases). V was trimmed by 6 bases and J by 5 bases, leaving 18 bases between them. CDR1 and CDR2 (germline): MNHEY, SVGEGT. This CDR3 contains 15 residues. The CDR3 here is CASRLQGHLGDTQYF. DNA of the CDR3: TGTGCCAGCAGGTTACAGGGACACTTGGGAGATACGCAGTATTTT.

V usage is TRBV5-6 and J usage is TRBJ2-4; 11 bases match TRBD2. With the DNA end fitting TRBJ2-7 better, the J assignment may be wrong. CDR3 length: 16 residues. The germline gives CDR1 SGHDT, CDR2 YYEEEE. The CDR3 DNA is TGTGCCAGCAGCTTGATCCTAGCGGGAGGTCTCTACGAGCAGTACTTC. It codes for CASSLILAGGLYEQYF.

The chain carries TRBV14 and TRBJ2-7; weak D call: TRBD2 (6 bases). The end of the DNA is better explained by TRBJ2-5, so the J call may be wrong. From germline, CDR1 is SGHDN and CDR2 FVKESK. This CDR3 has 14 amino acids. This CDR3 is CASSLVAVEETQYF. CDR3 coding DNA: TGTGCCAGCAGCTTGGTAGCGGTCGAAGAGACCCAGTACTTC.

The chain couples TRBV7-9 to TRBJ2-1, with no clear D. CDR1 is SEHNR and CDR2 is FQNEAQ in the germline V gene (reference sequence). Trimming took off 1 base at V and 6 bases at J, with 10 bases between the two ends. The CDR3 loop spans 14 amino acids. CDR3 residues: CASSLDYSINEQFF. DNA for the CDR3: TGTGCCAGCAGCTTAGATTACAGTATCAATGAGCAGTTCTTC. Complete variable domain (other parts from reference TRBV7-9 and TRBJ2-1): DTGVSQNPRHKITKRGQNVTFRCDPISEHNRLYWYRQTLGQGPEFLTYFQNEAQLEKSRLLSDRFSAERPKGSFSTLEIQRTEQGDSAMYLCASSLDYSINEQFFGPGTRLTVL.

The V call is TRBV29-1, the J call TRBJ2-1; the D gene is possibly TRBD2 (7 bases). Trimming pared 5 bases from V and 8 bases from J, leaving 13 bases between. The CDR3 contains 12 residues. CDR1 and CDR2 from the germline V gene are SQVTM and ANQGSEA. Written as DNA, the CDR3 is TGCAGCGTTCGGGGGGCTGATTATGAGCAGTTCTTC. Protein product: CSVRGADYEQFF.

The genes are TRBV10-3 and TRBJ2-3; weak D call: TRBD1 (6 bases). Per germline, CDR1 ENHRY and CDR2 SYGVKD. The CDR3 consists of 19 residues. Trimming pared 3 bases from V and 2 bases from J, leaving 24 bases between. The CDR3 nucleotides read TGTGCCATCAGTGATCTCTCAAAGGGGCAGGGGTATTCCACAGATACGCAGTATTTT. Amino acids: CAISDLSKGQGYSTDTQYF.

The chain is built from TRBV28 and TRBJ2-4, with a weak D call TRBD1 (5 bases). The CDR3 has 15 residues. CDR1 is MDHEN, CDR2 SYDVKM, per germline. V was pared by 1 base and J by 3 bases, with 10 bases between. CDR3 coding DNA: TGTGCCAGCAGTTTATCAGGGTTTGGCAAAAACATTCAGTACTTC. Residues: CASSLSGFGKNIQYF.

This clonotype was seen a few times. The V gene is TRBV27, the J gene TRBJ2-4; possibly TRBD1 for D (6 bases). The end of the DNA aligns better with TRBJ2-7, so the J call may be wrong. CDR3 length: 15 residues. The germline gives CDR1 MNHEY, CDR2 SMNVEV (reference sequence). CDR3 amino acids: CASSLWPKQGYEQYF. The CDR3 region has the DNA TGTGCCAGCAGTTTATGGCCAAAACAGGGCTACGAGCAGTACTTC.

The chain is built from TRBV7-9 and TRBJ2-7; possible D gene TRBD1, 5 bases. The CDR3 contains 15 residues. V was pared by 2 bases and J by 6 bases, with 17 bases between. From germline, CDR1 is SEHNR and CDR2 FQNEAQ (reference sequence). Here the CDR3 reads CASSLTDSLSAEQYF. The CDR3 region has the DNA TGTGCCAGCAGCTTAACAGACAGCTTGTCGGCCGAGCAGTACTTC.

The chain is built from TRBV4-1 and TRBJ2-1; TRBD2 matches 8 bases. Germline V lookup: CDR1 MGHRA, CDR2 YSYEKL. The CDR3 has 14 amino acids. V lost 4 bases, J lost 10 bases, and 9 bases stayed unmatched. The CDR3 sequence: CASSPRSGITEQFF. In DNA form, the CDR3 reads TGCGCCAGCAGCCCGCGTAGCGGGATAACCGAGCAGTTCTTC.

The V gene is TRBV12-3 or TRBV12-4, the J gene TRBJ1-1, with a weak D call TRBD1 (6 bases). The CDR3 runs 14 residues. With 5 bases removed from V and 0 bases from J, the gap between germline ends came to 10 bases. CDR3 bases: TGTGCCAGCAGTCGTTCAGGGGTGAACACTGAAGCTTTCTTT. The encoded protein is CASSRSGVNTEAFF.

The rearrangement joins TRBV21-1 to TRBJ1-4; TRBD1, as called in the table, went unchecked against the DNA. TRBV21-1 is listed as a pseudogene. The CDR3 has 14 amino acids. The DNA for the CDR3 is TGTGCCAGCAGCAAAGACAGGGTTAATGAAAAACTGTTTTTT. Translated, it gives CASSKDRVNEKLFF.

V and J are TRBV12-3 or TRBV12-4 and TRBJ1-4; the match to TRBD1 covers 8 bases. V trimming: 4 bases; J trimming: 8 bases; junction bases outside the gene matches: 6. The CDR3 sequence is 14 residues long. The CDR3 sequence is CASSSDRGYEKLFF. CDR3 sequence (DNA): TGTGCCAGCAGTTCCGACAGGGGATACGAAAAACTGTTTTTT.

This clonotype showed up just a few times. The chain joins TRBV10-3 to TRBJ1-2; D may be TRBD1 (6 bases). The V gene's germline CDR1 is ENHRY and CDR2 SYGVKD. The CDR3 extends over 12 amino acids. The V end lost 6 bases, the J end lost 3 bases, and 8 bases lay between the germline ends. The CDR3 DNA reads TGTGCCATCAGGAACAGGGACTATGGCTACACCTTC. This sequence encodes CAIRNRDYGYTF.

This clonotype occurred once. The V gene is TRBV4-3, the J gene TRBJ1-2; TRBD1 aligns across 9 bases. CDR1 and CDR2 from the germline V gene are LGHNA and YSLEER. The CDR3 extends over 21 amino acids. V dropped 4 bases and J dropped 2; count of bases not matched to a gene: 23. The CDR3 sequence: CASSPIGMGEEETGGNYGYTF. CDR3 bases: TGCGCCAGCAGCCCCATAGGGATGGGAGAGGAAGAGACAGGGGGAAACTATGGCTACACCTTC.

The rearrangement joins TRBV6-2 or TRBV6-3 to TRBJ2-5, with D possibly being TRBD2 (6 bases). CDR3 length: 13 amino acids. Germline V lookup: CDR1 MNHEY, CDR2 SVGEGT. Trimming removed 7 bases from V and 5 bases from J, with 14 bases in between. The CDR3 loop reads CASKTTGGETQYF. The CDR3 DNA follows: TGTGCCAGCAAAACTACAGGAGGGGAGACCCAGTACTTC.

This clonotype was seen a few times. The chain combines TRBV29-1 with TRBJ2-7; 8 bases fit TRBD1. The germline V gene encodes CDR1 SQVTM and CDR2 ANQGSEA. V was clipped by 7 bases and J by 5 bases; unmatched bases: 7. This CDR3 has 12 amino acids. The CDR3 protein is CSARTGMNEQYF. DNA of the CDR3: TGCAGCGCTCGGACAGGGATGAACGAGCAGTACTTC.

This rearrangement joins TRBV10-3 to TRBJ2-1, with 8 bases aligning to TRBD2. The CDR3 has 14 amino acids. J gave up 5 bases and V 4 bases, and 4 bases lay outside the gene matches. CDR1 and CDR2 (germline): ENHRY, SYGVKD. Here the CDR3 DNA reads TGTGCCATCAGTGGGGGACTAGAAAACAATGAGCAGTTCTTC. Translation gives CAISGGLENNEQFF.

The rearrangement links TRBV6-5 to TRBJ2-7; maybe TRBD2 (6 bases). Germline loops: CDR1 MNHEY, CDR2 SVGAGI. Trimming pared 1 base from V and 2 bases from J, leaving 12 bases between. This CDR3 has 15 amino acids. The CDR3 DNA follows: TGTGCCAGCAGTTACTACCGGACTATGACCTACGAGCAGTACTTC. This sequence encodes CASSYYRTMTYEQYF.

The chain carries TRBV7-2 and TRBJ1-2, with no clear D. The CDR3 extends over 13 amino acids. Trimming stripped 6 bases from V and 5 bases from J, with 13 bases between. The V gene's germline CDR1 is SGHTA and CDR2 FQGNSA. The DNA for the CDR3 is TGTGCCAGCAGTAACCCAGGAGTTTATGGCTACACCTTC. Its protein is CASSNPGVYGYTF.

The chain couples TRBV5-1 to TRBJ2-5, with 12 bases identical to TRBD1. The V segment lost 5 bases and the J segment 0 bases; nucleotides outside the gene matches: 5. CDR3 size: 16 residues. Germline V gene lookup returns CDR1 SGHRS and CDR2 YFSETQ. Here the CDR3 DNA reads TGCGCCAGCAGATCCGGGACAGGGGGCGACCAAGAGACCCAGTACTTC. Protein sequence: CASRSGTGGDQETQYF.